This passage covers 7 T cell receptor beta chains from one sample sequenced in a study of radiation and T cells in renal cell carcinoma (dated by TCRdb to about 2020). What the time point label conveys for this sample: blood 2 weeks post-SBRT. What this sample's treatment or condition label stands for: 15 Gy SBRT to primary tumor, nephrectomy 4 weeks later. Receptors were amplified or captured by the immunoSEQ multiplex PCR assay. TCRdb holds this immuneACCESS table with in-frame rearrangements only. Some clones are missing; in checked studies, unresolved V genes explain under half, and the rest has no known cause. The sample includes some 60,000 clones, with around 80% observed a single time. Roughly 6.1% of the sample is taken by the ten largest. This sample comprised blood, obtained from a patient whose treatment included radiotherapy and nephrectomy. Source of these receptors: a man aged 55 to 70 with renal cell carcinoma.

The V and J genes are TRBV2 and TRBJ2-2; possible D gene TRBD1, 5 bases. CDR3 size: 13 residues. Germline values: CDR1 SNHLY, CDR2 FYNNEI. The V end lost 8 bases, the J end lost 7 bases, and 14 bases lay between the germline ends. The CDR3 sequence: CASQAGWVGELFF. CDR3 DNA sequence: TGTGCCAGCCAGGCAGGGTGGGTCGGGGAGCTGTTTTTT.

In its sample, this clone was seen a few times. This rearrangement joins TRBV5-1 to TRBJ1-2; the D gene is possibly TRBD1 (5 bases). V lost 4 bases and J 3 bases, leaving 19 bases between the germline ends. Germline V lookup: CDR1 SGHRS, CDR2 YFSETQ. CDR3 size: 16 residues. The CDR3 sequence: CASSPVRTTGDYGYTF. The DNA for the CDR3 is TGCGCCAGCAGCCCGGTCCGGACAACGGGGGACTATGGCTACACCTTC. The entire variable domain, with the rest obtained from reference TRBV5-1 and TRBJ1-2, is as follows: KAGVTQTPRYLIKTRGQQVTLSCSPISGHRSVSWYQQTPGQGLQFLFEYFSETQRNKGNFPGRFSGRQFSNSRSEMNVSTLELGDSALYLCASSPVRTTGDYGYTFGSGTRLTVV.

The sample holds a few counts of this clone. This chain uses TRBV7-9 with TRBJ2-1; 12 bases fit TRBD2. The CDR3 is made up of 15 amino acids. CDR1 is SEHNR and CDR2 is FQNEAQ in the germline V gene (reference sequence). V shed 3 bases, J shed 6 bases, and the junction held 3 bases outside the gene matches. The CDR3, as DNA: TGTGCCAGCAGCTTCCAGACTAGCGGGGGCAATGAGCAGTTCTTC. Translating gives CASSFQTSGGNEQFF.

The genes are TRBV9 and TRBJ2-5, with 10 nucleotides matching TRBD1. Looked up from germline, CDR1 is SGDLS and CDR2 is YYNGEE. The CDR3 sequence is 17 residues long. Trimming took 0 bases from V and 5 from J; bases not matched to a gene: 10. The DNA for the CDR3 is TGTGCCAGCAGCGTAGAAGGGACAGGGGCTACCGGTGAGACCCAGTACTTC. It yields the protein CASSVEGTGATGETQYF.

The V call is TRBV5-4, the J call TRBJ2-3; 7 positions match TRBD2. Losses at the gene ends were 0 bases for V and 1 base for J; bases not matched to a gene: 5. The V gene's germline CDR1 is SGHNT and CDR2 YYREEE (reference sequence). This CDR3 region has 16 residues. This CDR3 reads CASSLVTSAGTDTQYF. The CDR3 DNA sequence: TGTGCCAGCAGCTTGGTAACTAGCGCCGGCACAGATACGCAGTATTTT.

This chain uses TRBV5-1 with TRBJ1-4, with 7 nucleotides matching TRBD1. CDR3 length equals 16 residues. The germline V gene encodes CDR1 SGHRS and CDR2 YFSETQ. The V and J ends lost 6 bases and 7 bases, in that order; junction bases with no gene match: 15. The CDR3, as DNA: TGCGCCAGCACCGCCCGCACTACAGGGGCTGCTGAAAAACTGTTTTTT. This translates into CASTARTTGAAEKLFF.

The gene calls are TRBV9 and TRBJ1-3, with D unresolved. This CDR3 is 15 amino acids long. V was shortened by 0 bases and J by 4 bases, with 11 bases between the two germline ends. Germline V lookup: CDR1 SGDLS, CDR2 YYNGEE. The CDR3 loop is CASSVGSFTGNTIYF. Written as DNA, the CDR3 is TGTGCCAGCAGCGTAGGCAGTTTTACAGGAAACACCATATATTTT.